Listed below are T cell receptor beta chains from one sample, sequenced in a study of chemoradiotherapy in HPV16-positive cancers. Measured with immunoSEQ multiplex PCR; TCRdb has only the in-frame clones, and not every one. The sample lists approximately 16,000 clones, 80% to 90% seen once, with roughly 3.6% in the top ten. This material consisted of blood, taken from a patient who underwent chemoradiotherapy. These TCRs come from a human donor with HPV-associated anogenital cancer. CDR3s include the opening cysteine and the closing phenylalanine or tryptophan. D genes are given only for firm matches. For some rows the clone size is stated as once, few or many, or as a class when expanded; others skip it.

cdr3_aa: CASSPERRGEAQETQYF; cdr3_nt: TGTGCCAGCTCACCAGAACGTCGGGGGGAGGCCCAAGAGACCCAGTACTTC; d_call: TRBD2; cdr3_length: 17; j_call: TRBJ2-5; clone_size: -; v_call: TRBV18
cdr3_aa: CASKAEGGDYNEQFF; cdr3_nt: TGCGCCAGCAAGGCGGAGGGAGGGGACTACAATGAGCAGTTCTTC; d_call: TRBD2; cdr3_length: 15; j_call: TRBJ2-1; clone_size: -; v_call: TRBV5-1
cdr3_aa: CASRPNFVSSYEQYF; cdr3_nt: TGTGCCAGCAGACCGAATTTCGTTAGCTCCTACGAGCAGTACTTC; d_call: -; cdr3_length: 15; j_call: TRBJ2-7; clone_size: -; v_call: TRBV7-8
cdr3_aa: CASSSTGLGGELFF; cdr3_nt: TGTGCCAGCAGTTCGACAGGTCTCGGCGGGGAGCTGTTTTTT; d_call: -; cdr3_length: 14; j_call: TRBJ2-2; clone_size: few; v_call: TRBV27
cdr3_aa: CASRTARQSVNTEAFF; cdr3_nt: TGTGCCAGTAGAACCGCCAGACAGTCCGTGAACACTGAAGCTTTCTTT; d_call: -; cdr3_length: 16; j_call: TRBJ1-1; clone_size: -; v_call: TRBV19
cdr3_aa: CASSEQGRNQPQHF; cdr3_nt: TGTGCCAGCAGTGAACAGGGACGCAATCAGCCCCAGCATTTT; d_call: -; cdr3_length: 14; j_call: TRBJ1-5; clone_size: -; v_call: TRBV6-1
cdr3_aa: CASSSGPTLQPQHF; cdr3_nt: TGTGCCAGCAGCTCGGGACCTACGTTACAGCCCCAGCATTTT; d_call: -; cdr3_length: 14; j_call: TRBJ1-5; clone_size: -; v_call: TRBV7-9
cdr3_aa: CAISESVLQLVKGEQYF; cdr3_nt: TGTGCCATCAGTGAGTCGGTCCTACAGCTGGTGAAGGGAGAGCAGTACTTC; d_call: -; cdr3_length: 17; j_call: TRBJ2-7; clone_size: -; v_call: TRBV10-3
cdr3_aa: CASSPIIIGQVTNTEAFF; cdr3_nt: TGCGCCAGCAGCCCTATCATAATTGGACAGGTCACGAACACTGAAGCTTTCTTT; d_call: TRBD1; cdr3_length: 18; j_call: TRBJ1-1; clone_size: -; v_call: TRBV4-1
cdr3_aa: CASSLEQGKVRDGYTF; cdr3_nt: TGCGCCAGCAGCCTAGAACAGGGGAAGGTCAGGGATGGCTACACCTTC; d_call: TRBD1; cdr3_length: 16; j_call: TRBJ1-2; clone_size: -; v_call: TRBV5-1
cdr3_aa: CASSLARDPDTQYF; cdr3_nt: TGTGCCAGCAGCTTGGCAAGGGACCCAGATACGCAGTATTTT; d_call: -; cdr3_length: 14; j_call: TRBJ2-3; clone_size: -; v_call: TRBV7-9
cdr3_aa: CATSEQGRKDDTQYF; cdr3_nt: TGTGCCACCAGCGAACAGGGACGAAAGGATGATACGCAGTATTTT; d_call: -; cdr3_length: 15; j_call: TRBJ2-3; clone_size: once; v_call: TRBV15
cdr3_aa: CASSQIGGAFPDTQYF; cdr3_nt: TGCGCCAGCAGCCAAATTGGGGGGGCGTTTCCAGATACGCAGTATTTT; d_call: -; cdr3_length: 16; j_call: TRBJ2-3; clone_size: -; v_call: TRBV4-1
cdr3_aa: CASMVAASYEQYF; cdr3_nt: TGTGCCAGCATGGTAGCCGCGTCCTACGAGCAGTACTTC; d_call: -; cdr3_length: 13; j_call: TRBJ2-7; clone_size: -; v_call: TRBV27
cdr3_aa: CASSLRNYGGEAFF; cdr3_nt: TGTGCCAGCAGCTTACGGAATTATGGGGGCGAAGCTTTCTTT; d_call: -; cdr3_length: 14; j_call: TRBJ1-1; clone_size: -; v_call: TRBV7-2
cdr3_aa: CASSQDPNSPLHF; cdr3_nt: TGCGCCAGCAGCCAAGATCCTAATTCACCCCTCCACTTT; d_call: -; cdr3_length: 13; j_call: TRBJ1-6; clone_size: -; v_call: TRBV4-1
cdr3_aa: CASSSDGSSYEQYF; cdr3_nt: TGCGCCAGCAGCTCGGACGGAAGCTCCTACGAGCAGTACTTC; d_call: -; cdr3_length: 14; j_call: TRBJ2-7; clone_size: -; v_call: TRBV5-1
cdr3_aa: CASSFRARRYYNEQFF; cdr3_nt: TGTGCCAGCAGTTTTCGTGCCAGGCGATACTACAATGAGCAGTTCTTC; d_call: -; cdr3_length: 16; j_call: TRBJ2-1; clone_size: -; v_call: TRBV28
cdr3_aa: CARGQGRTYEQYF; cdr3_nt: TGTGCCAGGGGACAGGGGCGAACCTACGAGCAGTACTTC; d_call: TRBD1; cdr3_length: 13; j_call: TRBJ2-7; clone_size: -; v_call: TRBV2
cdr3_aa: CATSRDPGSNQPQHF; cdr3_nt: TGTGCCACCAGCAGAGATCCGGGCAGCAATCAGCCCCAGCATTTT; d_call: -; cdr3_length: 15; j_call: TRBJ1-5; clone_size: few; v_call: TRBV15
cdr3_aa: CASSWGNNEKLFF; cdr3_nt: TGTGCCAGCAGCTGGGGGAATAATGAAAAACTGTTTTTT; d_call: -; cdr3_length: 13; j_call: TRBJ1-4; clone_size: -; v_call: TRBV7-9
cdr3_aa: CASSLGWGPNTEAFF; cdr3_nt: TGTGCCAGCAGCTTGGGTTGGGGCCCGAACACTGAAGCTTTCTTT; d_call: -; cdr3_length: 15; j_call: TRBJ1-1; clone_size: -; v_call: TRBV5-6
cdr3_aa: CATTSVDSYGYTF; cdr3_nt: TGTGCCACCACTTCGGTAGATAGCTATGGCTACACCTTC; d_call: -; cdr3_length: 13; j_call: TRBJ1-2; clone_size: -; v_call: TRBV5-6
cdr3_aa: CASSLAGVSNQPQHF; cdr3_nt: TGTGCCAGCAGCCTGGCAGGGGTCTCTAATCAGCCCCAGCATTTT; d_call: -; cdr3_length: 15; j_call: TRBJ1-5; clone_size: -; v_call: TRBV6-1
cdr3_aa: CAWSPGATEAFF; cdr3_nt: TGTGCCTGGAGCCCCGGGGCCACTGAAGCTTTCTTT; d_call: -; cdr3_length: 12; j_call: TRBJ1-1; clone_size: -; v_call: TRBV30
cdr3_aa: CASSFLGLETQYF; cdr3_nt: TGTGCCAGCAGCTTTTTAGGATTGGAGACCCAGTACTTC; d_call: -; cdr3_length: 13; j_call: TRBJ2-5; clone_size: once; v_call: TRBV7-9
cdr3_aa: CASSLRDLGRDTEAFF; cdr3_nt: TGTGCCAGCTCACTCCGGGACCTCGGTAGGGACACTGAAGCTTTCTTT; d_call: -; cdr3_length: 16; j_call: TRBJ1-1; clone_size: -; v_call: TRBV18